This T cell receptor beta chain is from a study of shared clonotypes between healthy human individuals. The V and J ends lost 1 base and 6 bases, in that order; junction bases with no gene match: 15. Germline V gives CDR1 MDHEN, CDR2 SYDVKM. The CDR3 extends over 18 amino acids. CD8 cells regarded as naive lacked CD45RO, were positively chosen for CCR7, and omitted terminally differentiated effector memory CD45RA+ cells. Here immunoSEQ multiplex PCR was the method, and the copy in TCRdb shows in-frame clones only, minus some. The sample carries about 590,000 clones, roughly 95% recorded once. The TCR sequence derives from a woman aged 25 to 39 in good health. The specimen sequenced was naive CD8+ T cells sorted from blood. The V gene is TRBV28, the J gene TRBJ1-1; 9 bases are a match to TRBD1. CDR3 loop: CASSLFPWEKQGAAEAFF. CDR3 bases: TGTGCCAGCAGTTTATTCCCCTGGGAAAAACAGGGGGCGGCTGAAGCTTTCTTT.